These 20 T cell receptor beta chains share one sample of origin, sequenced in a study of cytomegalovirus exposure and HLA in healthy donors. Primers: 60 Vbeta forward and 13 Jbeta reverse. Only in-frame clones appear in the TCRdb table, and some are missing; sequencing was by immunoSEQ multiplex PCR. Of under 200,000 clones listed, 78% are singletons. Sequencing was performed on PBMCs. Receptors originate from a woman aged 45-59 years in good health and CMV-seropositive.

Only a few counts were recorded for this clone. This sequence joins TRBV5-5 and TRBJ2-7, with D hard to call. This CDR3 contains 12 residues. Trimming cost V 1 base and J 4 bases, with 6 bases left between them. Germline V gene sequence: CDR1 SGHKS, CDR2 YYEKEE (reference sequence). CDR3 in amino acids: CASSLRSYEQYF. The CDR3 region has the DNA TGTGCCAGCAGCTTGCGTAGTTACGAGCAGTACTTC.

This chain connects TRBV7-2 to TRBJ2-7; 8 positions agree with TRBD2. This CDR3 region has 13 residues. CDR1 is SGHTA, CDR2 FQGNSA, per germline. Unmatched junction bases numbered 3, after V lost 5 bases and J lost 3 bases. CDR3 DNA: TGTGCCAGCAGCCCGGGACTAGGCTACGAGCAGTACTTC. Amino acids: CASSPGLGYEQYF.

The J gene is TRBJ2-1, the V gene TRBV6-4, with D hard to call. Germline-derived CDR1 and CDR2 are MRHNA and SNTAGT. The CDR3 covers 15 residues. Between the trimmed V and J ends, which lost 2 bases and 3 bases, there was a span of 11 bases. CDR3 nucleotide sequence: TGTGCCAGCAGTGACGAGGTCTGGAGCTACAATGAGCAGTTCTTC. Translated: CASSDEVWSYNEQFF.

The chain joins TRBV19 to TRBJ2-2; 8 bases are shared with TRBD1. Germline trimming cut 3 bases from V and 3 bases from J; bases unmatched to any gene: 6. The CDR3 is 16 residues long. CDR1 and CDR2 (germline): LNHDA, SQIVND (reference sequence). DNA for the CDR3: TGTGCCAGTAGTATTAGTCAGGGGGCGGACACCGGGGAGCTGTTTTTT. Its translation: CASSISQGADTGELFF.

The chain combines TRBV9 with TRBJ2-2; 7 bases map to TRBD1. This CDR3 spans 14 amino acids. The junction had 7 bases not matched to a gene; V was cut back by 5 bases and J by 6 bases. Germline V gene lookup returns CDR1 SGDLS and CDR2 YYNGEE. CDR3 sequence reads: CASRVDRSAGELFF. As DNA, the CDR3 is TGTGCCAGCAGGGTGGACAGGTCGGCCGGGGAGCTGTTTTTT.

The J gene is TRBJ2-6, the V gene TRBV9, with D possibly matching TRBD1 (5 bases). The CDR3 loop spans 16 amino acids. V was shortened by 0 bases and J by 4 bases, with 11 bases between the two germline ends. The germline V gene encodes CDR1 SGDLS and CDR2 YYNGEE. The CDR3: CASSVDPRAGANVLTF. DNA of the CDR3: TGTGCCAGCAGCGTAGATCCCAGGGCGGGGGCCAACGTCCTGACTTTC.

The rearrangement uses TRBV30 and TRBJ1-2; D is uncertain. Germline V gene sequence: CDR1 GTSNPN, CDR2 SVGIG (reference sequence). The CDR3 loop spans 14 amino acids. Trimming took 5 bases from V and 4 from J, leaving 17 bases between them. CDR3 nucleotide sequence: TGTGCCTGGGAAAAAACCTCACTAGTCTATGGCTACACCTTC. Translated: CAWEKTSLVYGYTF.

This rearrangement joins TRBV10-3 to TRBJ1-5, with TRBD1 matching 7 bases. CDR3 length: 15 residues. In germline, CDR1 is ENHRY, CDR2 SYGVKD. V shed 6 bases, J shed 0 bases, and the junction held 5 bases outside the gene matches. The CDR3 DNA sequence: TGTGCCATCAGCCAGACAGGGAATAGCAATCAGCCCCAGCATTTT. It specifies CAISQTGNSNQPQHF.

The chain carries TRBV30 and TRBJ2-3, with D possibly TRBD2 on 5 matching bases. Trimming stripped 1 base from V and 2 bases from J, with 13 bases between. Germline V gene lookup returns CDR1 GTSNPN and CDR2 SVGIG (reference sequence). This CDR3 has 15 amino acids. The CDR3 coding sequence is TGTGCCTGGAGTGACCTAGCCCCCTTCACAGATACGCAGTATTTT. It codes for CAWSDLAPFTDTQYF. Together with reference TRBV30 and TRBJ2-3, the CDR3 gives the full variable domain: SQTIHQWPATLVQPVGSPLSLECTVEGTSNPNLYWYRQAAGRGLQLLFYSVGIGQISSEVPQNLSASRPQDRQFILSSKKLLLSDSGFYLCAWSDLAPFTDTQYFGPGTRLTVL.

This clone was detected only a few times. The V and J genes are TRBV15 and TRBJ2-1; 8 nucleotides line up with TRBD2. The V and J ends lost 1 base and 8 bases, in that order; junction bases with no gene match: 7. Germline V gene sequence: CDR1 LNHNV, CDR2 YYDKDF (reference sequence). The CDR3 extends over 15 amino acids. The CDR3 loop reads CATSRGDSGKDEQFF. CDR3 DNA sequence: TGTGCCACCAGCAGAGGGGATAGCGGGAAGGATGAGCAGTTCTTC.

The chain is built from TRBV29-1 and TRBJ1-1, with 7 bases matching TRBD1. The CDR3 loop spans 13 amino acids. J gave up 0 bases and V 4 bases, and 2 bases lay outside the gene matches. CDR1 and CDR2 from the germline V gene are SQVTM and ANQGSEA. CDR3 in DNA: TGCAGCGTTGTGGGACAGCTGAACACTGAAGCTTTCTTT. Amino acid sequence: CSVVGQLNTEAFF.

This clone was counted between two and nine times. The CDR3 sequence: CASAPRDRGFRNTEAFF. CDR3 nucleotides: TGCGCCAGCGCCCCGAGGGACAGGGGTTTTCGGAACACTGAAGCTTTCTTT. The chain is built from TRBV4-1 and TRBJ1-1; TRBD1 matches at 10 bases. J gave up 1 base and V 8 bases, and 13 bases lay outside the gene matches. CDR1 is MGHRA and CDR2 is YSYEKL in the germline V gene. The CDR3 has 17 amino acids.

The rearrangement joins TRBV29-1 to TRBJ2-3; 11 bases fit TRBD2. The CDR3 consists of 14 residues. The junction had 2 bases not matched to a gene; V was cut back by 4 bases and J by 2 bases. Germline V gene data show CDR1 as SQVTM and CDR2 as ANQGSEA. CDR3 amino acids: CSVGLAGSTDTQYF. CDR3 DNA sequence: TGCAGCGTTGGACTAGCGGGGTCCACAGATACGCAGTATTTT.

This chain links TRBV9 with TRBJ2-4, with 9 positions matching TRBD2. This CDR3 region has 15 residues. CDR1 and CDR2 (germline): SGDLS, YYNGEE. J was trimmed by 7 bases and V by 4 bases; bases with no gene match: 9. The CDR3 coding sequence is TGTGCCAGCAGCACTGGACTAGCGAAAGGGAACATTCAGTACTTC. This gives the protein CASSTGLAKGNIQYF.

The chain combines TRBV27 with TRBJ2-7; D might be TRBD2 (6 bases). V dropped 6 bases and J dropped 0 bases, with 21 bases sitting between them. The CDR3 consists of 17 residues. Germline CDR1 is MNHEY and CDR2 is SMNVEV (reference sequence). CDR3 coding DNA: TGTGCCAGCAGGTCGCGCCGGGTAGCGGAAAACTCCTACGAGCAGTACTTC. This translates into CASRSRRVAENSYEQYF.

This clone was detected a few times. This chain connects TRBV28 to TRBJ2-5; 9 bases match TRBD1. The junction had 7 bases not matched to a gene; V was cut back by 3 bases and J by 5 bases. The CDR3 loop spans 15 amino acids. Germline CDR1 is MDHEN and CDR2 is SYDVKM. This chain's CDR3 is CASSLDRGGRETQYF. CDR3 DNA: TGTGCCAGCAGTTTGGACAGGGGCGGGCGGGAGACCCAGTACTTC.

In DNA form, the CDR3 reads TGTGCCAGCAGTTTTGTTGGACTAGCAATGAATGAGCAGTTCTTC. Translation: CASSFVGLAMNEQFF. This chain joins TRBV28 and TRBJ2-1, with TRBD2 matching over 8 bases. J gave up 7 bases and V 3 bases, and 8 bases lay outside the gene matches. Germline V CDR1 and CDR2: MDHEN, SYDVKM. The CDR3 contains 15 residues.

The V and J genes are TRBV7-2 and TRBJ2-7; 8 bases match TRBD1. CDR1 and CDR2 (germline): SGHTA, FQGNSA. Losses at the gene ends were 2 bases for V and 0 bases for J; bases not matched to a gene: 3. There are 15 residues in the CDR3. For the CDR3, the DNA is TGTGCCAGCAGCTTAAACGGACAGGGCTCCTACGAGCAGTACTTC. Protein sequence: CASSLNGQGSYEQYF. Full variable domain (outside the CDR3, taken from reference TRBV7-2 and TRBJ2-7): GAGVSQSPSNKVTEKGKDVELRCDPISGHTALYWYRQSLGQGLEFLIYFQGNSAPDKSGLPSDRFSAERTGGSVSTLTIQRTQQEDSAVYLCASSLNGQGSYEQYFGPGTRLTVT.

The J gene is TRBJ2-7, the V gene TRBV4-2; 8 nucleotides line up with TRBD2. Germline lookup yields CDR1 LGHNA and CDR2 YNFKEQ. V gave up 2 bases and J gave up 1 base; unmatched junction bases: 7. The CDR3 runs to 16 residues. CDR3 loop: CASSQLLAAASYEQYF. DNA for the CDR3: TGTGCCAGCAGCCAACTACTAGCGGCGGCTTCCTACGAGCAGTACTTC.

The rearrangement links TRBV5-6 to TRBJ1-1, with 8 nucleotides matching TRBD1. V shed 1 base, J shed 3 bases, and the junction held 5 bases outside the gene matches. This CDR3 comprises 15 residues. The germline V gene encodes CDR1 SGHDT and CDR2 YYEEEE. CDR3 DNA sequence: TGTGCCAGCAGCTTGCAGGGGGCACATGACACTGAAGCTTTCTTT. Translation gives CASSLQGAHDTEAFF. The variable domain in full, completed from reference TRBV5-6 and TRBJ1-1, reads DAGVTQSPTHLIKTRGQQVTLRCSPKSGHDTVSWYQQALGQGPQFIFQYYEEEERQRGNFPDRFSGHQFPNYSSELNVNALLLGDSALYLCASSLQGAHDTEAFFGQGTRLTVV.